This T cell receptor (beta chain) comes out of a study of blood T cell repertoires in COVID-19. The germline V gene has CDR1 MNHEY and CDR2 SVGAGI. Trimming cost V 8 bases and J 6 bases, with 19 bases left between them. There are 14 residues in the CDR3. The authors' processing: Amplification from reference gene primers served as the basis for estimated nucleated cell counts. Clones were read by immunoSEQ multiplex PCR, and TCRdb kept only the in-frame ones, dropping some. For V, J and clone size, that table is used; D and trimming come from the DNA. The table shows about 290,000 clones, with 85% to 90% occurring only once. A Seattle source enrolled patients during active infection and followed them longitudinally.

Sequencing was done on a sample of peripheral blood. The TCR originated in a woman aged 25 to 39 with COVID-19, enrolled during active disease. This chain connects TRBV6-5 to TRBJ1-2, with D unresolved. Here the CDR3 DNA reads TGTGCCAGCCCTCAGGATGGCCAATTGCATGGCTACACCTTC. It yields the protein CASPQDGQLHGYTF.